This T cell receptor (beta chain) was sequenced during a study of T cells after yellow fever vaccination. Unmatched junction bases numbered 14, after V lost 3 bases and J lost 0 bases. The CDR3 is 20 amino acids. CDR1 and CDR2 (germline): SGHAT, FQDESV (reference sequence). TCRdb independently ran MiXCR on the 5' RACE reads; one entry per CDR3 protein. The sample consists of about 360,000 distinct CDR3 sequences, 6.2% of them appearing once. This clonotype came up a few times. The clonotype originates from a young man who received the YFV17D yellow fever vaccine. The J gene is TRBJ2-1, the V gene TRBV11-1, with 10 nucleotides matching TRBD2. The sequencing here drew on PBMCs, taken 5 days after the yellow fever booster vaccination. The CDR3 reads CASSFGLAGVLHRSYNEQFF. The CDR3 nucleotides read TGTGCCAGCAGCTTTGGGCTAGCGGGAGTCCTGCACCGCTCCTACAATGAGCAGTTCTTC.